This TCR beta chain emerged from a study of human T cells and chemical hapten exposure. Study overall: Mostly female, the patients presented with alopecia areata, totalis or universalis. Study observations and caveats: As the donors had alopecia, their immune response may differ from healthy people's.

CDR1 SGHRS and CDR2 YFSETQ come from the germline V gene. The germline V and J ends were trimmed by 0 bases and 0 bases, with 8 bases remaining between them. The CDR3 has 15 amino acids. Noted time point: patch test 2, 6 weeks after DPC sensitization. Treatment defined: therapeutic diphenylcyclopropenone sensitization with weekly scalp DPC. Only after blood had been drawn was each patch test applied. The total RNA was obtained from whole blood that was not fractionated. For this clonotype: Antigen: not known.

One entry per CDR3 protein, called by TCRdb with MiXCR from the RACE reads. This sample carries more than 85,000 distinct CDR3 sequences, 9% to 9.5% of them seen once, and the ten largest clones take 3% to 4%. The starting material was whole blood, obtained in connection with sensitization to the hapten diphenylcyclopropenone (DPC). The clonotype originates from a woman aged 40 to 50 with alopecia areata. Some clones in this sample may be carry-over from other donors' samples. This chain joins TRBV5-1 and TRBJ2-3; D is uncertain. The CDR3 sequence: CASSLVFHSTDTQYF. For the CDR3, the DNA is TGCGCCAGCAGCTTGGTGTTCCACAGCACAGATACGCAGTATTTT. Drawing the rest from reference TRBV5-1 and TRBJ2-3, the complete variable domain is KAGVTQTPRYLIKTRGQQVTLSCSPISGHRSVSWYQQTPGQGLQFLFEYFSETQRNKGNFPGRFSGRQFSNSRSEMNVSTLELGDSALYLCASSLVFHSTDTQYFGPGTRLTVL.